The sequence of this T cell receptor beta chain was determined in a study of cytomegalovirus exposure and HLA in healthy donors. The overall study: In an early release, HLA-typed donors contributed tens of millions of unique TCR sequences. General study findings and limits: In a later analysis, a genetic analysis reported fewer productive-TCR N-insertions in an Asian-associated ancestry cluster than the cohort average.

A word on this clone: Its specificity is unknown.

The PCR made use of 60 Vbeta and 13 Jbeta primers. The repertoire was sequenced with immunoSEQ multiplex PCR; TCRdb's copy has only in-frame clones and lacks some. The data contain 150,000 to 200,000 clones, roughly 82% of them seen just once; the ten biggest clones take up more than 1.5%. Germline CDR1 reads SGHRS; CDR2 reads YFSETQ. The V and J ends lost 2 bases and 3 bases respectively, with 9 bases between them. This CDR3 contains 14 residues. The TCR originated in a man aged 40-49 years in good health and CMV-seronegative. The sample consisted of PBMCs. The V gene is TRBV5-1, the J gene TRBJ2-1; D possibly corresponds to TRBD2 (6 bases). CDR3 in DNA: TGCGCCAGCAGCTTAAGCGGGCACTACAATGAGCAGTTCTTC. Translated, it gives CASSLSGHYNEQFF.